The 32 T cell receptor beta chains given below trace back to one sample, sequenced in a study of blood T cell repertoires in COVID-19. TCRdb's copy holds only in-frame clones and misses some; the assay was immunoSEQ multiplex PCR. The repertoire has about 480,000 clones, roughly 91% of them found once; the top ten carry roughly 4%. The sample comprised peripheral blood. These receptors were obtained from a woman aged 25 to 39 with acute or convalescent COVID-19.

The chain joins TRBV7-9 to TRBJ2-5; the D gene is possibly TRBD2 (6 bases). Trimming took 0 bases from V and 4 from J, leaving 12 bases between them. Per germline, CDR1 SEHNR and CDR2 FQNEAQ (reference sequence). This CDR3 contains 15 residues. The CDR3 nucleotides are TGTGCCAGCAGCTTAGCGCTCATGGGGGGAGAGACCCAGTACTTC. It specifies CASSLALMGGETQYF. The full variable domain, with the rest looked up from reference TRBV7-9 and TRBJ2-5, is DTGVSQNPRHKITKRGQNVTFRCDPISEHNRLYWYRQTLGQGPEFLTYFQNEAQLEKSRLLSDRFSAERPKGSFSTLEIQRTEQGDSAMYLCASSLALMGGETQYFGPGTRLLVL.

The chain's CDR3 is CASSSTGTGYGELFF. Here the CDR3 DNA reads TGTGCCAGTAGTTCCACGGGGACAGGGTACGGGGAGCTGTTTTTT. The chain links TRBV19 to TRBJ2-2; 9 positions agree with TRBD1. V gave up 5 bases and J gave up 7 bases; unmatched junction bases: 8. Germline CDR1 reads LNHDA; CDR2 reads SQIVND (reference sequence). The CDR3 is made up of 15 amino acids.

V and J are TRBV24-1 and TRBJ2-3; D is perhaps TRBD2 (6 bases). Trimming shortened V by 3 bases and J by 5 bases, and 14 bases separated the two germline ends. This CDR3 region has 15 residues. Germline CDR1 is KGHDR and CDR2 is SFDVKD. CDR3 region: CATSDRRRGLDTQYF. DNA for the CDR3: TGTGCCACCAGTGATCGCCGGCGGGGCCTAGATACGCAGTATTTT.

The gene calls are TRBV7-3 and TRBJ2-3; maybe TRBD1 (5 bases). In germline, CDR1 is SGHTA, CDR2 FQGTGA. The CDR3 runs to 15 residues. V lost 0 bases and J 6 bases, leaving 13 bases between the germline ends. The CDR3: CASSLTRQSHDTQYF. CDR3 DNA sequence: TGTGCCAGCAGCTTAACCCGACAGAGTCATGATACGCAGTATTTT. The variable domain in full, completed from reference TRBV7-3 and TRBJ2-3, reads GAGVSQTPSNKVTEKGKYVELRCDPISGHTALYWYRQSLGQGPEFLIYFQGTGAADDSGLPNDRFFAVRPEGSVSTLKIQRTERGDSAVYLCASSLTRQSHDTQYFGPGTRLTVL.

This chain uses TRBV29-1 with TRBJ2-1; D gene uncertain. The CDR3 covers 11 residues. V was pared by 2 bases and J by 6 bases, with 5 bases between. The germline CDR1 and CDR2 sequences are SQVTM and ANQGSEA. CDR3 sequence: CSVEWLNEQFF. The CDR3 DNA reads TGCAGCGTTGAATGGCTCAATGAGCAGTTCTTC.

The J gene is TRBJ2-5, the V gene TRBV5-1; D might be TRBD2 (6 bases). The CDR3 sequence is 15 residues long. Trimming removed 1 base from V and 4 bases from J, with 14 bases in between. Germline V gene data show CDR1 as SGHRS and CDR2 as YFSETQ. CDR3 nucleotide sequence: TGCGCCAGCAGCTTGACGGGGGTTTTAGGAGAGACCCAGTACTTC. Translated, it gives CASSLTGVLGETQYF. Full variable domain (rest looked up from reference TRBV5-1 and TRBJ2-5): KAGVTQTPRYLIKTRGQQVTLSCSPISGHRSVSWYQQTPGQGLQFLFEYFSETQRNKGNFPGRFSGRQFSNSRSEMNVSTLELGDSALYLCASSLTGVLGETQYFGPGTRLLVL.

The chain links TRBV5-5 to TRBJ2-3; D remains ambiguous. The CDR3 totals 15 residues. Germline lookup yields CDR1 SGHKS and CDR2 YYEKEE (reference sequence). The germline V and J ends were trimmed by 3 bases and 0 bases, with 11 bases remaining between them. CDR3 coding DNA: TGTGCCAGCAGCTCCGGTGAGGCTAGCACAGATACGCAGTATTTT. Protein product: CASSSGEASTDTQYF.

A few counts support this clone. The rearrangement uses TRBV12-3 or TRBV12-4 and TRBJ2-5; D is undetermined. The ends were cut back, 6 bases at V and 1 base at J, with 3 bases in the middle. This CDR3 has 11 residues. In nucleotides, the CDR3 is TGTGCCAGCAGCTTCCAAGAGACCCAGTACTTC. Translation gives CASSFQETQYF.

In regard to this clone: Germline is not matched at one junction end, which may reflect a read error. J is TRBJ2-2 and V is TRBV7-3; maybe TRBD2 (6 bases). CDR1 SGHTA and CDR2 FQGTGA come from the germline V gene. The CDR3 loop spans 13 amino acids. In DNA, the CDR3 is TGTGCCAGCAGCCTAACGCGGGACGGGGAGCTGTTTTTT. Encoded protein: CASSLTRDGELFF.

This chain connects TRBV6-5 to TRBJ2-7; 9 nucleotides agree with TRBD1. Germline CDR1 is MNHEY and CDR2 is SVGAGI. V trimming: 7 bases; J trimming: 3 bases; junction bases outside the gene matches: 7. This CDR3 is built from 14 residues. The CDR3 sequence is CASTSGTGSYEQYF. The CDR3, as DNA: TGTGCCAGCACTTCCGGGACAGGGAGCTACGAGCAGTACTTC.

The genes are TRBV28 and TRBJ2-3; D is undetermined. Trimming cost V 4 bases and J 2 bases, with 7 bases left between them. In germline, CDR1 is MDHEN, CDR2 SYDVKM. The CDR3 runs to 13 residues. The CDR3 DNA sequence: TGTGCCAGCAGTTCCCCATCCACAGATACGCAGTATTTT. Amino acids: CASSSPSTDTQYF. Drawing the rest from reference TRBV28 and TRBJ2-3, the complete variable domain is DVKVTQSSRYLVKRTGEKVFLECVQDMDHENMFWYRQDPGLGLRLIYFSYDVKMKEKGDIPEGYSVSREKKERFSLILESASTNQTSMYLCASSSPSTDTQYFGPGTRLTVL.

The chain couples TRBV7-3 to TRBJ2-2, with D maybe TRBD2 (5 bases). V was cut by 0 bases and J by 2 bases, with 16 bases left in between. Germline lookup yields CDR1 SGHTA and CDR2 FQGTGA. The CDR3 sequence is 18 residues long. DNA of the CDR3: TGTGCCAGCAGCTTAACGTCTTGGGGAGCAGACAACACCGGGGAGCTGTTTTTT. This translates into CASSLTSWGADNTGELFF.

This chain joins TRBV24-1 and TRBJ2-7; D possibly corresponds to TRBD1 (5 bases). Germline CDR1 and CDR2: KGHDR and SFDVKD. The V end was cut by 4 bases, the J end by 5 bases, with 17 bases between. CDR3 length: 15 residues. The CDR3 is CATSEAGSPIHEQYF. CDR3 DNA sequence: TGTGCCACCAGTGAAGCAGGGTCTCCGATCCACGAGCAGTACTTC.

The chain couples TRBV28 to TRBJ2-5; 12 bases agree with TRBD2. The CDR3 loop spans 16 amino acids. In germline, CDR1 is MDHEN, CDR2 SYDVKM. V was clipped by 6 bases and J by 6 bases; unmatched bases: 11. The CDR3 sequence: CASRLKGLAGLKTQYF. Written as DNA, the CDR3 is TGTGCCAGCAGACTAAAAGGACTAGCGGGGTTGAAGACCCAGTACTTC. Using reference TRBV28 and TRBJ2-5 for the parts outside the CDR3, the full variable domain is DVKVTQSSRYLVKRTGEKVFLECVQDMDHENMFWYRQDPGLGLRLIYFSYDVKMKEKGDIPEGYSVSREKKERFSLILESASTNQTSMYLCASRLKGLAGLKTQYFGPGTRLLVL.

This clone was seen once. This rearrangement joins TRBV3-1 (or the pseudogene TRBV3-2) to TRBJ2-3, with D possibly matching TRBD2 (6 bases). The V and J ends lost 5 bases and 0 bases respectively, with 15 bases between them. This CDR3 has 16 residues. Germline V gives CDR1 LGHDT, CDR2 YNNKEL (reference sequence). The CDR3 spells CASSGRYGGSTDTQYF. CDR3 nucleotides: TGTGCCAGCAGCGGGCGGTATGGGGGGAGCACAGATACGCAGTATTTT.

Written as DNA, the CDR3 is TGCGCCAGCAGCCAGATAGTCGGCAGGTTAGGGACCCAGTACTTC. This gives the protein CASSQIVGRLGTQYF. The rearrangement joins TRBV5-1 to TRBJ2-5; no firm D call. V lost 4 bases and J lost 7, with 20 bases in between. The CDR3 sequence is 15 residues long. CDR1 and CDR2 (germline): SGHRS, YFSETQ.

The genes are TRBV6-4 and TRBJ1-1; D remains unclear. Trimming removed 6 bases from V and 3 bases from J, with 17 bases in between. The CDR3 length is 15 residues. Germline V lookup: CDR1 MRHNA, CDR2 SNTAGT. Here the CDR3 reads CASRREPGDYTEAFF. The CDR3 nucleotides read TGTGCCAGCAGGAGAGAGCCAGGCGATTACACTGAAGCTTTCTTT.

The chain has TRBV19 and TRBJ1-2, with D perhaps TRBD1 (6 bases). Germline V gene sequence: CDR1 LNHDA, CDR2 SQIVND (reference sequence). V lost 7 bases and J 6 bases, leaving 21 bases between the germline ends. CDR3 length: 15 amino acids. Written as DNA, the CDR3 is TGTGCCAGTAAAACGTCGGACAGCCAGTGGGATGGCTACACCTTC. It codes for CASKTSDSQWDGYTF.

The genes are TRBV13 and TRBJ2-2, with D perhaps matching TRBD2 (6 bases). Trimming pared 4 bases from V and 3 bases from J, leaving 12 bases between. Germline lookup yields CDR1 PRHDT and CDR2 FYEKMQ (reference sequence). The CDR3 runs to 15 residues. CDR3 residues: CASSSPGLHTGELFF. Written as DNA, the CDR3 is TGTGCCAGCAGCTCCCCGGGACTTCACACCGGGGAGCTGTTTTTT.

This chain connects TRBV3-1 (or the pseudogene TRBV3-2) to TRBJ2-1, with 12 bases lining up with TRBD2. Trimming at V came to 6 bases and at J to 8 bases, leaving 14 bases not matched to a gene. CDR1 LGHDT and CDR2 YNNKEL come from the germline V gene (reference sequence). The CDR3 consists of 17 residues. The CDR3 bases are TGTGCCAGCAGTCGCTACGTCCTAGCGGGGGGGCAGGATGAGCAGTTCTTC. Translation gives CASSRYVLAGGQDEQFF.

The chain has TRBV10-1 and TRBJ2-2; 10 bases map to TRBD1. Germline CDR1 is WNHNN and CDR2 is SYGVQD (reference sequence). J lost 1 base, V lost 0 bases, and 5 bases had no gene match. The CDR3 is 18 amino acids. CDR3 sequence (DNA): TGCGCCAGCAGTGAGTCGGCGACAGGGGGCTTGAACACCGGGGAGCTGTTTTTT. Translating it yields CASSESATGGLNTGELFF.

The V gene is TRBV6-5, the J gene TRBJ1-2; D possibly corresponds to TRBD1 (6 bases). The CDR3 spans 14 residues. Germline lookup yields CDR1 MNHEY and CDR2 SVGAGI. The V end lost 7 bases, the J end lost 2 bases, and 14 bases lay between the germline ends. The CDR3 protein is CASIRTASNYGYTF. The CDR3 bases are TGTGCCAGCATCCGGACAGCCTCCAACTATGGCTACACCTTC.

This chain joins TRBV19 and TRBJ2-2; D gene unclear. Germline assignment: CDR1 LNHDA and CDR2 SQIVND (reference sequence). The CDR3 spans 15 residues. Trimming removed 1 base at V and 0 bases at J, with 6 bases between. The CDR3 DNA reads as TGTGCCAGTAGTATAGGGGCCGCGAACACCGGGGAGCTGTTTTTT. Its translation: CASSIGAANTGELFF.

This chain connects TRBV27 to TRBJ2-3, with D tentatively TRBD2 (6 bases). Germline-derived CDR1 and CDR2 are MNHEY and SMNVEV (reference sequence). The ends were cut back, 7 bases at V and 0 bases at J, with 17 bases in the middle. This CDR3 comprises 16 residues. DNA of the CDR3: TGTGCCAGCACCGATCGACCGGGACTTAGCACAGATACGCAGTATTTT. Translation gives CASTDRPGLSTDTQYF.

This clone was picked up a small number of times. The chain recombines TRBV7-8 with TRBJ2-7; 9 bases align to TRBD2. J lost 3 bases, V lost 5 bases, and 14 bases had no gene match. CDR1 SGHVS and CDR2 FQNEAQ come from the germline V gene. The CDR3 is 17 residues long. This CDR3 is CASSPRVRGGLDYEQYF. CDR3 DNA: TGTGCCAGCAGCCCGAGGGTGCGGGGGGGCCTCGACTACGAGCAGTACTTC.

This clone was detected many times. The genes are TRBV6-2 or TRBV6-3 and TRBJ2-7; 10 bases map to TRBD2. The CDR3 is made up of 14 amino acids. Germline trimming cut 2 bases from V and 4 bases from J; bases unmatched to any gene: 2. CDR1 MNHEY and CDR2 SVGEGT come from the germline V gene. CDR3 DNA: TGTGCCAGCAGTTACCGGACTAGCGGATACGAGCAGTACTTC. Residues: CASSYRTSGYEQYF.

This clone has only a few counts. V and J are TRBV3-1 (or the pseudogene TRBV3-2) and TRBJ1-5; D unclear. This CDR3 comprises 13 residues. Germline V gene sequence: CDR1 LGHDT, CDR2 YNNKEL (reference sequence). V dropped 4 bases and J dropped 6 bases, with 10 bases sitting between them. The CDR3 spells CASSLSLFQPQHF. Written as DNA, the CDR3 is TGTGCCAGCAGCCTGTCGCTATTTCAGCCCCAGCATTTT.

The CDR3 bases are TGTGCCATCAGTGAGCCAGGGCCGGGGGATGGCTACACCTTC. It codes for CAISEPGPGDGYTF. The chain couples TRBV10-3 to TRBJ1-2; tentative D call: TRBD1 (5 bases). CDR3 length: 14 amino acids. Trimming removed 2 bases from V and 6 bases from J, with 13 bases in between. CDR1 is ENHRY, CDR2 SYGVKD, per germline.

The chain employs TRBV28 and TRBJ2-3; 10 positions match TRBD1. Germline-derived CDR1 and CDR2 are MDHEN and SYDVKM. The CDR3 is made up of 16 amino acids. V lost 5 bases, J lost 3 bases, and 8 bases stayed unmatched. The CDR3 is CASSIPGQGVTDTQYF. For the CDR3, the DNA is TGTGCCAGCAGTATACCCGGACAGGGGGTAACAGATACGCAGTATTTT.

The chain couples TRBV6-6 to TRBJ2-7, with 11 bases aligning to TRBD1. Germline V gene data show CDR1 as MNHNY and CDR2 as SVGAGI (reference sequence). The CDR3 totals 13 residues. V trimming: 4 bases; J trimming: 11 bases; junction bases outside the gene matches: 7. The CDR3 protein is CASSLPGQGEKYF. The DNA for the CDR3 is TGTGCCAGCAGTTTACCGGGACAGGGGGAGAAGTACTTC.

The chain employs TRBV5-8 and TRBJ2-6; 7 bases fit TRBD1. The CDR3 spans 16 residues. V was clipped by 0 bases and J by 4 bases; unmatched bases: 4. Germline CDR1 is SGHTS and CDR2 is YDEGEE. The CDR3 loop reads CASSLGGGPGANVLTF. The CDR3 DNA sequence: TGTGCCAGCAGCTTGGGAGGGGGCCCCGGGGCCAACGTCCTGACTTTC.

The gene calls are TRBV7-2 and TRBJ2-5; the match to TRBD1 covers 7 bases. V shed 4 bases, J shed 9 bases, and the junction held 14 bases outside the gene matches. The germline CDR1 and CDR2 sequences are SGHTA and FQGNSA. The CDR3 spans 15 residues. Here the CDR3 DNA reads TGTGCCAGCAGCTCGAGAAGGGACAGCGGTTTTGCCCAGTACTTC. Amino acid sequence: CASSSRRDSGFAQYF.